This is a list of T cell receptor beta chains from one sample in a study of T-cell reconstitution after alpha-beta-depleted transplantation in children. TCRdb analysed the PCR reads with MiXCR anew, one entry per CDR3 protein. The table shows hundreds of thousands of distinct CDR3 sequences, with roughly 15% occurring only once. Sequences were derived from PBMCs, mostly from graft donor cells, sampled 360 days after TCRalphabeta/CD19-depleted stem cell transplant. These receptors were taken from a male patient between 10 and 17 years old who had a stem cell transplant for acute lymphoblastic leukemia, so the T cells may come from the graft donor. CDR3s include the opening cysteine and the closing phenylalanine or tryptophan. A D gene is named only where the DNA matches it firmly. The listing skips clone size in some rows; elsewhere it reads once, few, many or a size class.

length	size	V	J	D	DNA	CDR3
17	.	TRBV10-3	TRBJ2-5	TRBD2	TGTGCCATCAGTGAGTCATCGGGACTAGCGGTGCAAGAGACCCAGTACTTC	CAISESSGLAVQETQYF
14	.	TRBV25-1	TRBJ2-7	.	TGTGCCAGCAGTGAATTCGGGAGCTCCTACGAGCAGTACTTC	CASSEFGSSYEQYF
11	.	TRBV2	TRBJ2-7	.	TGTGCCAGCAGAAGGACCTACGAGCAGTACTTC	CASRRTYEQYF
16	once	TRBV28	TRBJ2-1	TRBD1	TGTGCCAGCAGGCCCACCGGGACAGGGGGCTCCAATGAGCAGTTCTTC	CASRPTGTGGSNEQFF
15	.	TRBV4-1	TRBJ2-1	TRBD2	TGCGCCAGCAGCCAAGAACGGCGGGAGGGTAGTCGAGGGGTCTTC	CASSQERREGSRGVF
14	many	TRBV6-1	TRBJ1-1	.	TGTGCCAGCAGCAGAATACAGGTGAACACTGAAGCTTTCTTT	CASSRIQVNTEAFF
16	.	TRBV4-1	TRBJ1-5	.	TGCGCCAGCAGCCAAGACTGGGTCGGAAGCAATCAGCCCCAGCATTTT	CASSQDWVGSNQPQHF
13	.	TRBV3-1	TRBJ2-7	.	TGTGCCAGCAGCTCGCGGACCTACTACGAGCAGTACTTC	CASSSRTYYEQYF
13	few	TRBV10-3	TRBJ2-7	TRBD2	TGTGCCACCAGGACTAGCCTCTCCTACGAGCAGTACTTC	CATRTSLSYEQYF
15	once	TRBV2	TRBJ2-7	.	TGTGCCAGCAGTGTAATCGGGACACGTATCTACGAGCAGTACTTC	CASSVIGTRIYEQYF
14	few	TRBV5-6	TRBJ2-7	TRBD1	TGTGCCAGCAGCTACGGGACAGGGGGCGCCGGGCTGAACTTC	CASSYGTGGAGLNF
14	few	TRBV5-1	TRBJ2-1	.	TGCGCCAGCAGCTTGGACAGGACCGACAATGAGCAGTTCTTC	CASSLDRTDNEQFF
13	.	TRBV9	TRBJ2-3	.	TGTGCCAGCAGCGTAACAGGGTTAGATACGCAGTATTTT	CASSVTGLDTQYF
16	few	TRBV12-3/TRBV12-4	TRBJ1-2	TRBD1	TGTGCCAGCAGTTCCCCTCGGACAGGTGGGGACTATGGCTACACCTTC	CASSSPRTGGDYGYTF
13	few	TRBV19	TRBJ2-7	.	TGTGCCAGTGGATCCGGACAGCTCTACGAGCAGTACTTC	CASGSGQLYEQYF
15	few	TRBV14	TRBJ2-3	.	TGTGCCAGCAGCCAAGGATGGGTAGCTACAGATACGCAGTATTTT	CASSQGWVATDTQYF
15	.	TRBV28	TRBJ2-7	TRBD2	TGTGCCAGCAGTCTACTAGCGGGAGATTTTAGCGAGCAGTACTTC	CASSLLAGDFSEQYF
15	few	TRBV4-1	TRBJ2-7	.	TGCGCCAGCAGCCAAGAGGAGGCTAGACCCTACGAGCAGTACTTC	CASSQEEARPYEQYF
18	.	TRBV4-1	TRBJ1-1	TRBD1	TGCGCCAGCAGCTTCAAAAAGGGTGGGGACAGGGGCTGGACTGAAGCTTTCTTT	CASSFKKGGDRGWTEAFF
13	few	TRBV7-9	TRBJ1-1	.	TGTGCCAGCAGCTCGTGGGAGTCCCTTGAAGCTTTCTTT	CASSSWESLEAFF
14	few	TRBV12-3/TRBV12-4	TRBJ2-1	.	TGTGCCAGCAGTTCGCGGGCTCCGGACCGAGAGCAGTTCTTC	CASSSRAPDREQFF
16	.	TRBV7-9	TRBJ2-7	.	TGTGCCAGCAGCCCAAATCCCGCGGGTGTGTGGGACGAGCAGTACTTC	CASSPNPAGVWDEQYF
16	.	TRBV28	TRBJ2-7	.	TGTGCCAGCAGCTCTCATCCGGGACCTAGCTCCTACGAGCAGTACTTC	CASSSHPGPSSYEQYF
15	few	TRBV12-3/TRBV12-4	TRBJ2-3	.	TGTGCCAGCAGTTTATCGGCCCTCGGCACAGATACGCAGTATTTT	CASSLSALGTDTQYF
17	.	TRBV7-8	TRBJ2-1	TRBD2	TGTGCCAGCAGCTTAGTGGGAAGCGGGAGGGCCTACAATGAGCAGTTCTTC	CASSLVGSGRAYNEQFF
17	many	TRBV7-2	TRBJ2-3	TRBD2	TGTGCCAGCAGCTTAGGATTCACTAGCGGATACACAGATACGCAGTATTTT	CASSLGFTSGYTDTQYF
15	few	TRBV29-1	TRBJ2-5	.	TGCAGCGTTGAAGATTTTCGCGGGGCGATGGAGACCCAGTACTTC	CSVEDFRGAMETQYF
17	few	TRBV5-1	TRBJ2-1	.	TGCGCCAGCAGCTTGGTATATCGGGACACGTCCTACAATGAGCAGTTCTTC	CASSLVYRDTSYNEQFF
11	.	TRBV11-2	TRBJ2-7	.	TGTGCCAGCAGCTTACAATCCGAGCAGTACTTC	CASSLQSEQYF
16	.	TRBV7-8	TRBJ2-1	TRBD2	TGTGCCAGCAGCCCTAAAAGGGGCGGGAGAGACAATGAGCAGTTCTTC	CASSPKRGGRDNEQFF
12	many	TRBV20-1	TRBJ2-1	TRBD1	TGCAGTGTGATTAGGGACAGACGGGAGCAGTTCTTC	CSVIRDRREQFF
15	few	TRBV4-1	TRBJ2-7	TRBD2	TGCGCCAGCAGCCAGCCTAGCGGGAGGGTAGACGAGCAGTACTTC	CASSQPSGRVDEQYF
19	.	TRBV4-1	TRBJ2-1	TRBD2	TGCGCCAGCAGTCCGTCGGGACTAGCGGCGAAGACCTCCTACAATGAGCAGTTCTTC	CASSPSGLAAKTSYNEQFF
15	many	TRBV18	TRBJ2-5	.	TGTGCCAGCTCACCCCACCAGGGACCCCAAGAGACCCAGTACTTC	CASSPHQGPQETQYF
13	.	TRBV12-3/TRBV12-4	TRBJ1-2	.	TGTGCCAGCAGTGGAGTGGGTAACTATGGCTACACCTTC	CASSGVGNYGYTF
17	few	TRBV7-9	TRBJ2-7	.	TGTGCCAGCAGCTTCAAGCCCCTCTCGGTAAAGGGGTACGAGCAGTACTTC	CASSFKPLSVKGYEQYF
15	.	TRBV5-1	TRBJ2-3	TRBD1	TGCGCCAGCACCGGCGGGGACAGGGTGGCCGATACGCAGTATTTT	CASTGGDRVADTQYF
16	few	TRBV5-1	TRBJ2-2	.	TGCGCCAGCAGCATAGGACGCGGGGCGGGCACCGGGGAGCTGTTTTTT	CASSIGRGAGTGELFF
15	few	TRBV11-2	TRBJ1-4	.	TGTGCCAGCAGCTTAGACAGGGGAACCCACGAAAAACTGTTTTTT	CASSLDRGTHEKLFF
15	few	TRBV4-2	TRBJ1-4	.	TGTGCCAGCAGCCAAGACAGGGTTACTAATGAAAAACTGTTTTTT	CASSQDRVTNEKLFF
15	few	TRBV20-1	TRBJ2-7	.	TGCAGTGCTAGAGACCCCTCCAGGGAATCCTACGAGCAGTACTTC	CSARDPSRESYEQYF
14	.	TRBV6-5	TRBJ2-7	.	TGTGCCAGCAGTTACTCGCATGATTCCTACGAGCAGTACTTC	CASSYSHDSYEQYF
12	.	TRBV28	TRBJ2-3	.	TGTGCCAGCAGGCAGACGGGAGATACGCAGTATTTT	CASRQTGDTQYF
16	few	TRBV2	TRBJ2-1	TRBD2	TGTGCCAGCAGTGGGGGCGGGAGGACGTCCCACAATGAGCAGTTCTTC	CASSGGGRTSHNEQFF
17	few	TRBV7-2	TRBJ2-4	TRBD2	TGTGCCAGCAGCGGACCTCGGGGACTAACGACCAAAAACATTCAGTACTTC	CASSGPRGLTTKNIQYF
15	.	TRBV7-2	TRBJ2-7	.	TGTGCCAGCAGCTTACGGGGACTCCTAACCTACGAGCAGTACTTC	CASSLRGLLTYEQYF
16	few	TRBV5-1	TRBJ2-3	TRBD2	TGCGCCAGCAGCCCGCCTAGCGGGACCCAACCAGATACGCAGTATTTT	CASSPPSGTQPDTQYF
16	few	TRBV7-2	TRBJ2-7	TRBD1	TGTGCCAGCAGCTTAGAGGTCAGGGGGCACTCCTACGAGCAGTACTTC	CASSLEVRGHSYEQYF
19	many	TRBV4-2	TRBJ1-4	TRBD1	TGTGCCAGCAGCCAGGGGCGATACAGGGGATCTTCGACTAATGAAAAACTGTTTTTT	CASSQGRYRGSSTNEKLFF
14	.	TRBV5-1	TRBJ2-3	.	TGCGCCAGCAGCTTTGGTATCATCACAGATACGCAGTATTTT	CASSFGIITDTQYF
13	.	TRBV5-1	TRBJ1-4	.	TGCGCCAGCAAAAGACAGGAGAATGAAAAACTGTTTTTT	CASKRQENEKLFF
21	.	TRBV3-1	TRBJ2-3	TRBD2	TGTGCCAGCAGCTACTCTTACGGCGCGGGAGGGCCAGCTGGTAGCACAGATACGCAGTATTTT	CASSYSYGAGGPAGSTDTQYF